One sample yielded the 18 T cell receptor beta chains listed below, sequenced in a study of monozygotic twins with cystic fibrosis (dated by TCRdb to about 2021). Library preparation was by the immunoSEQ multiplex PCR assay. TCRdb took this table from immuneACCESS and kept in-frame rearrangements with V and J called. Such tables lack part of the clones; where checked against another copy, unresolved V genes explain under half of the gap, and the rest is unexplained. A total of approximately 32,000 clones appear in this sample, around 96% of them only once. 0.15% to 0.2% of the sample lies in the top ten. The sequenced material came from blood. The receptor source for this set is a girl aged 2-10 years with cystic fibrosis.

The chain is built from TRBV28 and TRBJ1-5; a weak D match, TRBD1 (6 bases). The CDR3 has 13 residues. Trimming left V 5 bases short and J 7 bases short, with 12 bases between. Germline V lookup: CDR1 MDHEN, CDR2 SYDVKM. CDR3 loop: CASSATGIQPQHF. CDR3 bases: TGTGCCAGCAGTGCCACAGGGATCCAGCCCCAGCATTTT.

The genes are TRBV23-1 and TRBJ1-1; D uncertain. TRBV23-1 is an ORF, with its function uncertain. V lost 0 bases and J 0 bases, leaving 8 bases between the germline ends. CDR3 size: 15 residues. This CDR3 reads CASSQSGQVNTEAFF. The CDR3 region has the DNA TGCGCCAGCAGTCAATCCGGGCAGGTGAACACTGAAGCTTTCTTT.

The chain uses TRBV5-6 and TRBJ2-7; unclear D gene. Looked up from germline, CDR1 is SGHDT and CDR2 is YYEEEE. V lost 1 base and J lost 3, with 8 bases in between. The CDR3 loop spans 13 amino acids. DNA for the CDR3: TGTGCCAGCAGCTTGAATCTGTTCTACGAGCAGTACTTC. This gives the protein CASSLNLFYEQYF.

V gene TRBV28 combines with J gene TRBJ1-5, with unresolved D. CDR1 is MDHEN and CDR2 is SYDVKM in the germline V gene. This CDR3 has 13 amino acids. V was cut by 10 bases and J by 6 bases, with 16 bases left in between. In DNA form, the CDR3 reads TGTGCCACGACGTCGGGGTTAAGTCAGCCCCAGCATTTT. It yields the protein CATTSGLSQPQHF.

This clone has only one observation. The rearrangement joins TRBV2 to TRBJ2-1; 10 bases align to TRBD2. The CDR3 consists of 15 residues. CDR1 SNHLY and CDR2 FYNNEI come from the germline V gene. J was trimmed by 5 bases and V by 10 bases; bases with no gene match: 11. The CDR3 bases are TGTGCCACCACCGGGGGACTAGCGCATAACAATGAGCAGTTCTTC. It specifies CATTGGLAHNNEQFF.

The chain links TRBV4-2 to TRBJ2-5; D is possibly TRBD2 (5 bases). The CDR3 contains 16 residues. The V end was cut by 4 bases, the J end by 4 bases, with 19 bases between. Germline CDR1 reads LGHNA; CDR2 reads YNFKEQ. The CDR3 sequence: CASSLGRTEKAETQYF. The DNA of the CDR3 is TGTGCCAGCAGCCTCGGACGGACTGAGAAGGCAGAGACCCAGTACTTC.

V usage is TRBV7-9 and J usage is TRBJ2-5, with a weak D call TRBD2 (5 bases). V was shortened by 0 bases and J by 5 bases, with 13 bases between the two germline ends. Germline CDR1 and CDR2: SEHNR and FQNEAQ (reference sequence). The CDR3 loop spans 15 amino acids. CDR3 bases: TGTGCCAGCAGCTTAGCGCTAGCCGACGGGGAGACCCAGTACTTC. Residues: CASSLALADGETQYF. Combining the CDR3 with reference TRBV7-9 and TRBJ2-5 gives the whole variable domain DTGVSQNPRHKITKRGQNVTFRCDPISEHNRLYWYRQTLGQGPEFLTYFQNEAQLEKSRLLSDRFSAERPKGSFSTLEIQRTEQGDSAMYLCASSLALADGETQYFGPGTRLLVL.

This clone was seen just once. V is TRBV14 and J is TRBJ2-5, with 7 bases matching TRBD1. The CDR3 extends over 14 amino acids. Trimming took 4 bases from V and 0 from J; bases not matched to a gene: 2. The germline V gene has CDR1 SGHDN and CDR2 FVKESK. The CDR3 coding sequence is TGTGCCAGCAGCCGGGGACAGAACCAAGAGACCCAGTACTTC. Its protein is CASSRGQNQETQYF.

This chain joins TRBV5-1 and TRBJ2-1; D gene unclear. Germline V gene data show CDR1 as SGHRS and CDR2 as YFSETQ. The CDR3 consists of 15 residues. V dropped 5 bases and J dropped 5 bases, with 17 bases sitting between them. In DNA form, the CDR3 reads TGCGCCAGCAGACTGGCCTCTGCGAACGACAATGAGCAGTTCTTC. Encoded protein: CASRLASANDNEQFF. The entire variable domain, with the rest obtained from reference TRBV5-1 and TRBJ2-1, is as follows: KAGVTQTPRYLIKTRGQQVTLSCSPISGHRSVSWYQQTPGQGLQFLFEYFSETQRNKGNFPGRFSGRQFSNSRSEMNVSTLELGDSALYLCASRLASANDNEQFFGPGTRLTVL.

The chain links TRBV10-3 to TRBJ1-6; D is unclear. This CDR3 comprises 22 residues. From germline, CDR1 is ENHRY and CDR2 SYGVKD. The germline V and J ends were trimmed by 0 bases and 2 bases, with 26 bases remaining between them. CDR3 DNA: TGTGCCATCAGTGAGTCTGATTTTGGCCCTTGGACGACAAGAACCTATAATTCACCCCTCCACTTT. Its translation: CAISESDFGPWTTRTYNSPLHF.

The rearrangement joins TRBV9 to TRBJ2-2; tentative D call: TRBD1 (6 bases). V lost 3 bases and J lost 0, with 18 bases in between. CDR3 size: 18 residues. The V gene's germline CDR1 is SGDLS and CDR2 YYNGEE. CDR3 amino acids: CASSEGVGAPPNTGELFF. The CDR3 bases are TGTGCCAGCAGCGAGGGGGTTGGGGCACCCCCGAACACCGGGGAGCTGTTTTTT.

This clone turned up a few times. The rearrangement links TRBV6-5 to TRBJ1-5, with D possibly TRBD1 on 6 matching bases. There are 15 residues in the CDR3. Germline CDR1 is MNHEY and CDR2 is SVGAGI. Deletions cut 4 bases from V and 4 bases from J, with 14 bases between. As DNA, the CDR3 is TGTGCCAGCAGTTCTGGGGGCGCGGGGAATCAGCCCCAGCATTTT. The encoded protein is CASSSGGAGNQPQHF.

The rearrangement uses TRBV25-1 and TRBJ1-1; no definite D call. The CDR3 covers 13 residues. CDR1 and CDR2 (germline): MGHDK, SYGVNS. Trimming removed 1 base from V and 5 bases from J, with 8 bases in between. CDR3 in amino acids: CASSESRTTEAFF. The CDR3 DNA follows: TGTGCCAGCAGTGAATCCCGGACTACTGAAGCTTTCTTT. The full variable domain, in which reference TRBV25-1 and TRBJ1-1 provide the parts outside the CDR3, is EADIYQTPRYLVIGTGKKITLECSQTMGHDKMYWYQQDPGMELHLIHYSYGVNSTEKGDLSSESTVSRIRTEHFPLTLESARPSHTSQYLCASSESRTTEAFFGQGTRLTVV.

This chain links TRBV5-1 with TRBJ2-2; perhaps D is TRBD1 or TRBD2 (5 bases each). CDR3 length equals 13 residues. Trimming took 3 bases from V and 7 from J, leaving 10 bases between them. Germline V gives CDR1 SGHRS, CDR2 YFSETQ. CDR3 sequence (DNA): TGCGCCAGCAGCTCCCCTGGGGGCGGGGAGCTGTTTTTT. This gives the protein CASSSPGGGELFF.

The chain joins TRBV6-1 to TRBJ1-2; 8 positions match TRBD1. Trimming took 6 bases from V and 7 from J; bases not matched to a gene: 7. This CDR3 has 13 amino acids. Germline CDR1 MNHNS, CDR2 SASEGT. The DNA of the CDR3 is TGTGCCAGCAGGGCCAGGGGGCGCAGTGGCTACACCTTC. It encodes CASRARGRSGYTF.

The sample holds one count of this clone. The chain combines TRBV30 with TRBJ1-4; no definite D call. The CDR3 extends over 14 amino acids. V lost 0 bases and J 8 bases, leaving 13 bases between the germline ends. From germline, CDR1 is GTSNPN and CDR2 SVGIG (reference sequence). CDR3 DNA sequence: TGTGCCTGGAGTGTCGGAGGATTCGAAGAAAAACTGTTTTTT. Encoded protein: CAWSVGGFEEKLFF.

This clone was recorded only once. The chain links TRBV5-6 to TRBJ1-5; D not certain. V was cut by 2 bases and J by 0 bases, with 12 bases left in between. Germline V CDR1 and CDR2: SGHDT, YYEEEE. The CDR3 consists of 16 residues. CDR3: CASSFGWRNSNQPQHF. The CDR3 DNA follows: TGTGCCAGCAGCTTTGGTTGGAGAAATAGCAATCAGCCCCAGCATTTT.

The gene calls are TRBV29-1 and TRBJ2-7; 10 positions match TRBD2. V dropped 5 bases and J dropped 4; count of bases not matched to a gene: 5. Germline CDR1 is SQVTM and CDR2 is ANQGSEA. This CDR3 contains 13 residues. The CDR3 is CSVSGRALYEQYF. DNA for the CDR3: TGCAGCGTTAGCGGGAGGGCCTTGTACGAGCAGTACTTC.